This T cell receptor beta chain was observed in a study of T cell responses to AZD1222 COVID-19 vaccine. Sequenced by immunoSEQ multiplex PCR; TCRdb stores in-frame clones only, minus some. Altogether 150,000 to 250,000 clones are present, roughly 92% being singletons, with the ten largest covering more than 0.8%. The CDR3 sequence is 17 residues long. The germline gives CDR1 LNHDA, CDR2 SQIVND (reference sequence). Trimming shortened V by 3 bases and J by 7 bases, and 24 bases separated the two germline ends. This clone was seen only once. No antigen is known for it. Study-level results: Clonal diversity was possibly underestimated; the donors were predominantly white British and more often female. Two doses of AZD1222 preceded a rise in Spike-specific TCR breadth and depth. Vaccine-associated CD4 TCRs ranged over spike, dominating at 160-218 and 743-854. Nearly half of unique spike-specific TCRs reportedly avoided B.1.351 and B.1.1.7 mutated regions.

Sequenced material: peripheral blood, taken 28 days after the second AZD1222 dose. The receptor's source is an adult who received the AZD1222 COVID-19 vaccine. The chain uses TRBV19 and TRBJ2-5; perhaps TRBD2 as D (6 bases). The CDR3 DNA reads TGTGCCAGTAGTATCCTTTCTGGTAGGGGCTCAGCGGGGACCCAGTACTTC. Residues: CASSILSGRGSAGTQYF.